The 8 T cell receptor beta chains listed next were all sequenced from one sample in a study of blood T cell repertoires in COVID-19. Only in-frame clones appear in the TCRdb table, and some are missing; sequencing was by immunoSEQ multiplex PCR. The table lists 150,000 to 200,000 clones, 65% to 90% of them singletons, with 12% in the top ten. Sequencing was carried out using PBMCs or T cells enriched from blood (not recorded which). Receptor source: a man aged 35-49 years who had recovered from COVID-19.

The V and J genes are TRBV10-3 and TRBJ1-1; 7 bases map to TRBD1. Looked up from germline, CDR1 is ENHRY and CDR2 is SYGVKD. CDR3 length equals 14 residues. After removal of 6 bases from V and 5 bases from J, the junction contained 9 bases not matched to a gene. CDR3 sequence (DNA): TGTGCCATCAGGATAACAGGGGCTAGGACTGAAGCTTTCTTT. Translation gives CAIRITGARTEAFF.

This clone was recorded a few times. This CDR3 is CASSTTSEENTEAFF. The CDR3 region has the DNA TGTGCCAGCAGTACTACCTCCGAGGAGAACACTGAAGCTTTCTTT. The gene calls are TRBV27 and TRBJ1-1, with D unresolved. The CDR3 sequence is 15 residues long. Germline values: CDR1 MNHEY, CDR2 SMNVEV (reference sequence). Deletions cut 5 bases from V and 1 base from J, with 14 bases between.

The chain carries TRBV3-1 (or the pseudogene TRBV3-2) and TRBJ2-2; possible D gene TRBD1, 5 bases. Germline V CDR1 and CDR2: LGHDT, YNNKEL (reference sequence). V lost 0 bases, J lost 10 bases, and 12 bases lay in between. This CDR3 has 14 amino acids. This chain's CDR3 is CASSQDLRVEELFF. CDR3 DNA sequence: TGTGCCAGCAGCCAAGATCTCAGGGTGGAGGAGCTGTTTTTT.

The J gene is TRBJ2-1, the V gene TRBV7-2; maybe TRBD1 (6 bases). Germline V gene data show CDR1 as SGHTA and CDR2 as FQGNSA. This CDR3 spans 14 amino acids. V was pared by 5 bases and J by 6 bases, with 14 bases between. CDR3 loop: CASSAPQGRNEQFF. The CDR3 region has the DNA TGTGCCAGCAGCGCCCCCCAGGGGCGCAATGAGCAGTTCTTC.

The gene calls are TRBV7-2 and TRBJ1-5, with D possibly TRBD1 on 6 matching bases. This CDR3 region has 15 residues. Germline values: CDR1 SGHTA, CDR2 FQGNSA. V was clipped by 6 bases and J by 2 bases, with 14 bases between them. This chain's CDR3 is CASSPTGSGNQPQHF. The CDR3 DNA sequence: TGTGCCAGCAGTCCCACAGGGTCGGGCAATCAGCCCCAGCATTTT. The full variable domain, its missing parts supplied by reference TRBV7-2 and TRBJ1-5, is GAGVSQSPSNKVTEKGKDVELRCDPISGHTALYWYRQSLGQGLEFLIYFQGNSAPDKSGLPSDRFSAERTGGSVSTLTIQRTQQEDSAVYLCASSPTGSGNQPQHFGDGTRLSIL.

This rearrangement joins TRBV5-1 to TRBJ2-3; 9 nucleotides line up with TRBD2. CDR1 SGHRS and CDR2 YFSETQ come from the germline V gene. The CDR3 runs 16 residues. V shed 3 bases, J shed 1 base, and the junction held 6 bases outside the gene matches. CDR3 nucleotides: TGCGCCAGCAGCTGGGTGAGGACTAGCGGCACAGATACGCAGTATTTT. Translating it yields CASSWVRTSGTDTQYF.

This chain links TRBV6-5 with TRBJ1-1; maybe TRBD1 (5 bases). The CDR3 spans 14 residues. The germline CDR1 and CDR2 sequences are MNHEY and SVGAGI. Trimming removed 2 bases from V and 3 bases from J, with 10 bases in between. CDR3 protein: CASSYRGRDTEAFF. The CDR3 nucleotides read TGTGCCAGCAGTTACCGGGGGAGAGACACTGAAGCTTTCTTT.

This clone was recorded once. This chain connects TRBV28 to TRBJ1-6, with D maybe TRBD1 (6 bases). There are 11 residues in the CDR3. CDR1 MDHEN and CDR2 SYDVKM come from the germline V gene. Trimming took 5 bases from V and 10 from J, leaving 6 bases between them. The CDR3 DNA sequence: TGTGCCAGCAGTCAGGGGTCACCCCTCCACTTT. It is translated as CASSQGSPLHF.